The T cell receptor beta chain described here comes from a study of CD8+ T cells in alopecia areata. Study background: Using the percentage of affected scalp area, treated patients' severity was scored. Study observations and caveats: It was observed that many expanded lesional clones persisted in scalp and blood during tofacitinib.

The length of the CDR3 is 17 residues. Germline CDR1 is MNHEY and CDR2 is SMNVEV (reference sequence). Trimming shortened V by 2 bases and J by 6 bases, and 22 bases separated the two germline ends. RNA extraction and reverse transcription yielded cDNA as sequencing template. Here immunoSEQ multiplex PCR was the method, and the copy in TCRdb shows in-frame clones only, minus some. Here the sample spans 110,000 to 150,000 clones, 45% to 65% being singletons. Regarding treatment: oral pan-JAK inhibitor, 5-10 mg twice daily. As regards this clone: Its antigen is not known.

The rearrangement uses TRBV27 and TRBJ1-2, with D perhaps TRBD1 (6 bases). Sequenced material: CD8+ T cells sorted from blood, taken at week 4, from a patient treated with tofacitinib. The TCR was taken from a human donor with alopecia areata. The CDR3 spells CASSLGLGARGDDGYTF. In nucleotides, the CDR3 is TGTGCCAGCAGTTTAGGGCTGGGGGCGCGCGGGGATGATGGCTACACCTTC.